This T cell receptor beta chain originates from a study of OX40 agonist ivuxolimab in advanced cancers. For the study in its entirety: Ivuxolimab was a fully human IgG2 agonistic monoclonal antibody targeting the costimulatory receptor OX40 (CD134). Intravenous ivuxolimab was administered to patients every 2 weeks at six dose levels: 0.01, 0.1, 0.3, 1.5, 3 and 10 mg/kg. Of the approximately 54 patients in dose escalation, around 19 had hepatocellular carcinoma, about 15 had melanoma, 9 had renal cell carcinoma and 9 had head and neck cancer. In the dose-escalation cohort, 82.7% of patients were male, and the mean age was approximately 60 years, with a range of roughly 20 to 85. Prior anti-PD-1, anti-PD-L1 or anti-CTLA-4 therapy was permitted, and checkpoint inhibitors had been received by 30% to 40% of dose-escalation patients. Partial responses occurred in three dose-escalation patients, of whom one had hepatocellular carcinoma and two had cutaneous melanoma. The point of sequencing TCRbeta in the periphery was to test whether ivuxolimab changed TCR sequence diversity and drove clonal T-cell expansion. The monotherapy dose-escalation portion (N of about 47 patients) of the phase I ivuxolimab trial is reported in the paper.

The CDR1 and CDR2 encoded by the germline V gene (reference sequence) are SEHNR and FQNEAQ. V loses 7 bases, J loses 0 bases, and the germline ends lie 16 bases apart. The CDR3 has 17 amino acids, counting the end cysteine and phenylalanine. Only the CDR3 part of the read is kept: 51 bases, read in frame from the first base. Patients with a history of autoimmune disease or receiving systemic immunosuppression were excluded from the trial. Peripheral blood for TCR sequencing was collected from all dose cohorts at baseline, on cycle 4 day 1, and on cycle 7 day 1. Samples were obtained from an open-label, multicenter, first-in-human phase I dose-escalation trial of ivuxolimab. Adults with locally advanced or metastatic melanoma, renal cell carcinoma, hepatocellular carcinoma or head and neck squamous cell carcinoma were enrolled in the trial. CD4+ and CD8+ T cells were sorted separately from peripheral blood before TCR sequencing.

Turning to this clone: There is no known antigen for this receptor. Base quality data are lacking; no much larger clone is found one base away.

Genomic DNA was isolated from the sorted cells so that the TCRbeta CDR3 region could be sequenced. The immunoSEQ Assay was used for sequencing of TCRbeta CDR3 regions. Held by TCRdb, this immuneACCESS table contains in-frame sequences only and omits some clones. Under half of the omission traces to an unresolved V gene where checked; the cause of the rest is unknown. Here the sample has around 40,000 clones; 75% to 90% occur a single time. The top ten clones comprise over 10% of the sample. Broad study findings and their caveats: Partial responders in the 0.1-3.0 mg/kg groups had among the lowest normalized peripheral clonal expansion, especially among CD8+ T cells. Clonal expansion of both CD4+ and CD8+ blood T cells was observed from baseline to week 6 at doses 0.1 to 3.0 mg/kg. Which antigens the clonally expanded peripheral T cells were specific for was not determined. Low levels of normalized T-cell clonal expansion were also seen in some patients who did not respond. After ivuxolimab, CD8+ T cells had more expanded clones than CD4+ T cells on average.

The chain joins TRBV7-9 to TRBJ2-6; no D gene can be assigned with confidence. This receptor was taken from an adult with an advanced solid tumor such as melanoma, head and neck, liver or kidney cancer. The sequencing here drew on CD4+ or CD8+ T cells sorted from blood, taken in a trial of the OX40 agonist ivuxolimab. The DNA reads as follows: TGTGCCAGCATCCATCGGGCAGCCAGCTCTGGGGCCAACGTCCTGACTTTC. It translates to CASIHRAASSGANVLTF. Extended through the reference TRBV7-9 and TRBJ2-6 proteins, this CDR3 yields the full variable domain: DTGVSQNPRHKITKRGQNVTFRCDPISEHNRLYWYRQTLGQGPEFLTYFQNEAQLEKSRLLSDRFSAERPKGSFSTLEIQRTEQGDSAMYLCASIHRAASSGANVLTFGAGSRLTVL.